This paragraph covers one TCR beta chain sequence. Antigen unknown. This sample stems from a study of T cell responses to AZD1222 COVID-19 vaccine. Study-wide background: Pooled samples include second doses given at about 4 or 12 weeks. Study-level findings and limits: Increased Spike-specific TCR breadth and depth were observed after two AZD1222 doses.

Some clones are missing from TCRdb's copy, which holds only in-frame ones; the method was immunoSEQ multiplex PCR. The profile covers some 130,000 clones, with about 85% appearing a single time and 1.5% taken by the ten largest. Trimming took 2 bases from V and 5 from J, leaving 16 bases between them. CDR3 length: 15 amino acids. Germline CDR1 MNHNS, CDR2 SASEGT. Here the sequenced sample was peripheral blood, taken on day 0 of AZD1222 vaccination. The chain has TRBV6-1 and TRBJ2-7; D perhaps matches TRBD2 (5 bases). The source is an adult in good health. The DNA for the CDR3 is TGTGCCAGCAGTGAATTTGGGAGAGCGGCCCACGAGCAGTACTTC. This translates into CASSEFGRAAHEQYF.